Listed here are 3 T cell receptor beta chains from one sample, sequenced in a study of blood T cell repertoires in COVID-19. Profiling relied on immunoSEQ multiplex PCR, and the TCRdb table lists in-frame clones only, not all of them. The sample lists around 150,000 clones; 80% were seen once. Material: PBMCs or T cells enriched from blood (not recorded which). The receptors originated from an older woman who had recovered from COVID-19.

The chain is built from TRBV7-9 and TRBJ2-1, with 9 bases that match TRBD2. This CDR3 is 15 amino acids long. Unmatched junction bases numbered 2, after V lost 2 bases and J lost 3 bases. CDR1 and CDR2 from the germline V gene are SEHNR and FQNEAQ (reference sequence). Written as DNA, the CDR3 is TGTGCCAGCAGCTTATCAGCGGGGGGCTACAATGAGCAGTTCTTC. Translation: CASSLSAGGYNEQFF.

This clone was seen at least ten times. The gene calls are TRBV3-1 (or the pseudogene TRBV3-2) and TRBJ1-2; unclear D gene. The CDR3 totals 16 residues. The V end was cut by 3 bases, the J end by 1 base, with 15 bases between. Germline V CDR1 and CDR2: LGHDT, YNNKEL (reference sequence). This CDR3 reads CASSQDRDPSNYGYTF. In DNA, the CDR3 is TGTGCCAGCAGCCAGGACCGGGATCCTAGTAACTATGGCTACACCTTC.

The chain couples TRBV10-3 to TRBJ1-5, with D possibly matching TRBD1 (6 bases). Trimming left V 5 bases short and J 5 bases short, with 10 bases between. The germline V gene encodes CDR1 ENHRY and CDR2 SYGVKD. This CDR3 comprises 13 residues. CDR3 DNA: TGTGCCATCAGTCGAGAGGGGGATCAGCCCCAGCATTTT. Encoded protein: CAISREGDQPQHF.